This T cell receptor beta chain was identified in a study of T cell responses to AZD1222 COVID-19 vaccine. Measured with immunoSEQ multiplex PCR; TCRdb has only the in-frame clones, and not every one. The table lists around 130,000 clones, roughly 90% of them singletons, with approximately 1.5% in the top ten. The germline gives CDR1 SGDLS, CDR2 YYNGEE. V shed 0 bases and J 7 bases; nucleotides not matched to a gene: 8. This CDR3 is built from 16 residues. The source of this sequence is an adult in good health. The sequences come from peripheral blood, collected on day 0 of AZD1222 vaccination. J is TRBJ2-1 and V is TRBV9, with 9 bases matching TRBD1. CDR3 sequence (DNA): TGTGCCAGCAGCGTAGGTGGGACAGGGATTGTGAATGAGCAGTTCTTC. It codes for CASSVGGTGIVNEQFF. Filled out from reference TRBV9 and TRBJ2-1, the complete variable domain reads DSGVTQTPKHLITATGQRVTLRCSPRSGDLSVYWYQQSLDQGLQFLIQYYNGEERAKGNILERFSAQQFPDLHSELNLSSLELGDSALYFCASSVGGTGIVNEQFFGPGTRLTVL.